This entry lists 30 T cell receptor beta chains sequenced from one sample in a study of blood T cell repertoires in COVID-19. Produced via immunoSEQ multiplex PCR; TCRdb's table is partial and in-frame only. In the table there are hundreds of thousands of clones, about nine tenths of which are singletons. Sequenced: PBMCs or T cells enriched from blood (not recorded which). The origin of the receptors is a man aged 55 to 70 who had recovered from COVID-19.

This chain links TRBV19 with TRBJ2-2; 7 positions match TRBD2. Germline V CDR1 and CDR2: LNHDA, SQIVND (reference sequence). There are 15 residues in the CDR3. With V trimmed by 7 bases and J by 6 bases, 11 bases remained unmatched. This CDR3 reads CASMSNRGGSGELFF. In nucleotides, the CDR3 is TGTGCCAGTATGTCGAATAGGGGAGGGTCCGGGGAGCTGTTTTTT.

The genes are TRBV7-6 and TRBJ2-1, with 8 bases matching TRBD2. Germline V CDR1 and CDR2: SGHVS, FNYEAQ. This CDR3 contains 11 residues. V lost 7 bases and J lost 10; bases outside the gene matches: 3. CDR3 protein: CASNTGGEQFF. CDR3 coding DNA: TGTGCCAGCAACACGGGGGGGGAGCAGTTCTTC.

The rearrangement uses TRBV27 and TRBJ1-1; D call uncertain. Trimming took off 8 bases at V and 8 bases at J, with 15 bases between the two ends. Looked up from germline, CDR1 is MNHEY and CDR2 is SMNVEV (reference sequence). This CDR3 contains 12 residues. This CDR3 reads CASVGSAAEAFF. Written as DNA, the CDR3 is TGTGCCAGCGTAGGCAGTGCAGCGGAAGCTTTCTTT.

The chain couples TRBV29-1 to TRBJ1-2; D is unresolved. The CDR3 covers 14 residues. V lost 3 bases and J lost 4, with 15 bases in between. Germline-derived CDR1 and CDR2 are SQVTM and ANQGSEA. In DNA form, the CDR3 reads TGCAGCGTTGATGGCCCCGGGGTTGCCTATGGCTACACCTTC. Protein product: CSVDGPGVAYGYTF.

This chain links TRBV29-1 with TRBJ1-5; D is possibly TRBD1 (5 bases). Germline V gene data show CDR1 as SQVTM and CDR2 as ANQGSEA. The CDR3 consists of 14 residues. Trimming pared 7 bases from V and 4 bases from J, leaving 17 bases between. The CDR3 nucleotides are TGCAGCGCCACCCAATCAGGGTCTAATCAGCCCCAGCATTTT. Its translation is CSATQSGSNQPQHF.

The chain has TRBV27 and TRBJ1-6; D may be TRBD1 (5 bases). V lost 4 bases, J lost 9 bases, and 13 bases lay in between. This CDR3 comprises 14 residues. CDR1 MNHEY and CDR2 SMNVEV come from the germline V gene (reference sequence). The CDR3: CASSWEPGGSPLHF. DNA of the CDR3: TGTGCCAGCAGTTGGGAACCCGGGGGTTCACCCCTCCACTTT.

The genes are TRBV10-1 and TRBJ2-3; 10 nucleotides line up with TRBD2. CDR3 length: 17 residues. In germline, CDR1 is WNHNN, CDR2 SYGVQD (reference sequence). With 3 bases clipped from V and 7 bases from J, the junction kept 13 bases outside the gene matches. CDR3 protein: CASSDETGSLAGNTQYF. The CDR3 DNA reads as TGCGCCAGCAGTGACGAGACAGGGTCACTAGCGGGAAATACGCAGTATTTT.

J is TRBJ1-2 and V is TRBV13, with 7 bases that match TRBD1. Unmatched junction bases numbered 5, after V lost 4 bases and J lost 3 bases. The CDR3 consists of 14 residues. Germline CDR1 PRHDT, CDR2 FYEKMQ (reference sequence). For the CDR3, the DNA is TGTGCCAGCAGCTACACCACAGGGGACTATGGCTACACCTTC. Its translation is CASSYTTGDYGYTF.

V is TRBV3-1 (or the pseudogene TRBV3-2) and J is TRBJ1-5; 8 bases are shared with TRBD1. There are 14 residues in the CDR3. CDR1 and CDR2 (germline): LGHDT, YNNKEL (reference sequence). The J segment lost 7 bases and the V segment lost 3 bases, leaving 5 bases of the junction unmatched. The CDR3 is CASSHSGGGQPQHF. The CDR3 bases are TGTGCCAGCAGCCATTCAGGGGGCGGCCAGCCCCAGCATTTT.

CDR3 amino acids: CASSLRGLAGSSGANVLTF. The DNA of the CDR3 is TGTGCCAGCAGTCTCAGGGGACTAGCGGGGAGCTCTGGGGCCAACGTCCTGACTTTC. The rearrangement links TRBV27 to TRBJ2-6; TRBD2 agrees at 13 bases. V lost 5 bases to trimming and J lost 0 bases; unmatched junction nucleotides: 7. The CDR3 sequence is 19 residues long. Per germline, CDR1 MNHEY and CDR2 SMNVEV (reference sequence).

This sequence joins TRBV11-2 and TRBJ1-2; D unresolved. The CDR3 length is 16 residues. The germline V and J ends were trimmed by 1 base and 8 bases, with 20 bases remaining between them. Per the germline V gene, CDR1 is SGHAT and CDR2 is FQNNGV. The CDR3 is CASSLVVGDPAGGYTF. The CDR3 DNA sequence: TGTGCCAGCAGCTTAGTCGTCGGAGACCCAGCGGGAGGCTACACCTTC.

The chain joins TRBV5-6 to TRBJ2-1; D might be TRBD2 (5 bases). V was shortened by 3 bases and J by 2 bases, with 18 bases between the two germline ends. The CDR3 is 17 amino acids. Germline V lookup: CDR1 SGHDT, CDR2 YYEEEE. CDR3 sequence reads: CASSSTVWETAYNEQFF. The CDR3 coding sequence is TGTGCCAGCAGCTCGACCGTGTGGGAGACCGCCTACAATGAGCAGTTCTTC. Filled out from reference TRBV5-6 and TRBJ2-1, the complete variable domain reads DAGVTQSPTHLIKTRGQQVTLRCSPKSGHDTVSWYQQALGQGPQFIFQYYEEEERQRGNFPDRFSGHQFPNYSSELNVNALLLGDSALYLCASSSTVWETAYNEQFFGPGTRLTVL.

This clone was found once. The junction and the germline gene differ at one end; a read error may be behind it. This CDR3 reads CSQGTDYGYTF. CDR3 DNA sequence: TGCTCCCAGGGTACCGACTATGGCTACACCTTC. This chain connects TRBV2 to TRBJ1-2; D may be TRBD1 (5 bases). CDR3 length: 11 residues. Germline CDR1 SNHLY, CDR2 FYNNEI.

V is TRBV7-2 and J is TRBJ2-1; D is perhaps TRBD1 (7 bases). The CDR3 extends over 18 amino acids. Trimming stripped 5 bases from V and 3 bases from J, with 23 bases between. Per the germline V gene, CDR1 is SGHTA and CDR2 is FQGNSA. The CDR3 loop is CASSPQGGPGAIYNEQFF. CDR3 bases: TGTGCCAGCAGCCCCCAGGGGGGCCCGGGGGCCATCTACAATGAGCAGTTCTTC.

The chain employs TRBV6-6 and TRBJ2-5, with TRBD2 matching over 11 bases. The CDR3 has 15 amino acids. The V gene end was trimmed by 7 bases and the J gene end by 2 bases; junction bases not matched to a gene: 6. Per germline, CDR1 MNHNY and CDR2 SVGAGI (reference sequence). The CDR3 loop reads CASNLAGGRQETQYF. The CDR3 coding sequence is TGTGCCAGCAATTTAGCGGGAGGGAGGCAAGAGACCCAGTACTTC.

The rearrangement uses TRBV19 and TRBJ2-7; 8 bases agree with TRBD1. Germline trimming cut 5 bases from V and 7 bases from J; bases unmatched to any gene: 7. Germline lookup yields CDR1 LNHDA and CDR2 SQIVND (reference sequence). The CDR3 has 13 residues. In DNA, the CDR3 is TGTGCCAGTAGTCGCGGACAGGGCCGGGAGCAGTACTTC. Its protein is CASSRGQGREQYF.

The V call is TRBV5-1, the J call TRBJ2-1, with 7 bases matching TRBD2. The CDR3 is 13 amino acids. J was trimmed by 7 bases and V by 2 bases; bases with no gene match: 3. Germline V gene sequence: CDR1 SGHRS, CDR2 YFSETQ. The CDR3 spells CASSLAGLNEQFF. In DNA form, the CDR3 reads TGCGCCAGCAGCTTAGCGGGATTGAATGAGCAGTTCTTC.

The chain combines TRBV11-2 with TRBJ1-2, with D hard to call. Trimming removed 5 bases from V and 4 bases from J, with 11 bases in between. CDR1 is SGHAT and CDR2 is FQNNGV in the germline V gene. The CDR3 runs 13 residues. The DNA for the CDR3 is TGTGCCAGCAGCGCCGGAGGGAGCTATGGCTACACCTTC. It specifies CASSAGGSYGYTF.

The genes are TRBV5-1 and TRBJ2-1, with 7 bases that match TRBD1. CDR1 is SGHRS, CDR2 YFSETQ, per germline. J gave up 7 bases and V 5 bases, and 15 bases lay outside the gene matches. The length of the CDR3 is 16 residues. CDR3 amino acids: CASSSPRGQRLNEQFF. CDR3 in DNA: TGCGCCAGCAGTTCACCTAGGGGGCAACGGCTTAATGAGCAGTTCTTC.

V usage is TRBV7-9 and J usage is TRBJ2-7; no clear D. The CDR3 contains 11 residues. Trimming took 7 bases from V and 3 from J, leaving 7 bases between them. Germline values: CDR1 SEHNR, CDR2 FQNEAQ (reference sequence). The CDR3 nucleotides are TGTGCCAGCACGCGACTCTACGAGCAGTACTTC. This sequence encodes CASTRLYEQYF. Based on the CDR3 plus reference TRBV7-9 and TRBJ2-7, the full variable domain is DTGVSQNPRHKITKRGQNVTFRCDPISEHNRLYWYRQTLGQGPEFLTYFQNEAQLEKSRLLSDRFSAERPKGSFSTLEIQRTEQGDSAMYLCASTRLYEQYFGPGTRLTVT.

The V gene is TRBV6-5, the J gene TRBJ2-5; 8 bases line up with TRBD2. Germline values: CDR1 MNHEY, CDR2 SVGAGI. The CDR3 is 16 residues long. V shed 2 bases and J 2 bases; nucleotides not matched to a gene: 7. The CDR3 loop reads CASSYAPAGAQETQYF. The CDR3 DNA sequence: TGTGCCAGCAGTTACGCCCCAGCGGGGGCTCAAGAGACCCAGTACTTC.

The chain combines TRBV9 with TRBJ1-4; D gene unclear. The CDR3 contains 14 residues. The V gene lost 3 bases and the J gene lost 0 bases, with 6 bases spanning the gap. CDR1 and CDR2 from the germline V gene are SGDLS and YYNGEE. The CDR3 bases are TGTGCCAGCAGCGCGTCTGCAACTAATGAAAAACTGTTTTTT. Amino acids: CASSASATNEKLFF.

CDR3 DNA: TGTGCCAGCAGCTTGGGGACAGGCCCCTCTGGGGCCAACGTCCTGACTTTC. It codes for CASSLGTGPSGANVLTF. The rearrangement joins TRBV7-2 to TRBJ2-6; 8 bases match TRBD1. This CDR3 region has 17 residues. V was pared by 3 bases and J by 0 bases, with 4 bases of the junction left unmatched. Per germline, CDR1 SGHTA and CDR2 FQGNSA.

The chain couples TRBV10-2 to TRBJ1-1; no definite D call. This CDR3 has 14 residues. V shed 0 bases and J shed 5 bases, with 10 bases lying between them. CDR1 is WSHSY and CDR2 is SAAADI in the germline V gene. DNA for the CDR3: TGCGCCAGCAGTGAGTCACGGGGTAGGACTGAAGCTTTCTTT. Its protein is CASSESRGRTEAFF.

This clone showed up just once. The J gene is TRBJ1-1, the V gene TRBV4-1; D is uncertain. Trimming took off 0 bases at V and 5 bases at J, with 13 bases between the two ends. Germline values: CDR1 MGHRA, CDR2 YSYEKL. The CDR3 runs 15 residues. For the CDR3, the DNA is TGCGCCAGCAGCCAAGATCGGGTGGGGAGGACTGAAGCTTTCTTT. Protein: CASSQDRVGRTEAFF.

The chain combines TRBV30 with TRBJ1-2; 10 nucleotides match TRBD1. This CDR3 comprises 17 residues. The germline V gene encodes CDR1 GTSNPN and CDR2 SVGIG (reference sequence). Trimming cost V 3 bases and J 4 bases; bases outside gene matches: 14. As DNA, the CDR3 is TGTGCCTGGAGGGATACCGGGACAGGGGTGATCGGCTATGGCTACACCTTC. Translated: CAWRDTGTGVIGYGYTF.

To note about this clone: At the DNA level, this CDR3 is encoded by other sequences in the same sample as well. This chain uses TRBV19 with TRBJ1-2, with D hard to call. V dropped 2 bases and J dropped 2 bases, with 9 bases sitting between them. The CDR3 extends over 14 amino acids. Germline-derived CDR1 and CDR2 are LNHDA and SQIVND (reference sequence). CDR3 loop: CASSILGGNYGYTF. The CDR3 DNA follows: TGTGCCAGTAGTATATTAGGCGGGAACTATGGCTACACCTTC.

V and J are TRBV5-6 and TRBJ1-1; perhaps TRBD1 as D (6 bases). The CDR3 is made up of 12 amino acids. V dropped 2 bases and J dropped 8 bases, with 10 bases sitting between them. The germline gives CDR1 SGHDT, CDR2 YYEEEE. CDR3 bases: TGTGCCAGCAGCTTTTGGCAGGGGGAAGCTTTCTTT. Translated: CASSFWQGEAFF.

For this clone: Sequence at one end of the junction differs from germline and may be a read error. V gene TRBV18 combines with J gene TRBJ1-2; 8 positions agree with TRBD1. Germline-derived CDR1 and CDR2 are KGHSH and LQKENI. The CDR3 loop spans 12 amino acids. CDR3 sequence reads: CASSPPDRGLAF. The CDR3 nucleotides read TGTGCCAGCTCACCACCCGACAGGGGCCTCGCCTTC. The full variable domain, in which reference TRBV18 and TRBJ1-2 provide the parts outside the CDR3, is NAGVMQNPRHLVRRRGQEARLRCSPMKGHSHVYWYRQLPEEGLKFMVYLQKENIIDESGMPKERFSAEFPKEGPSILRIQQVVRGDSAAYFCASSPPDRGLAFGSGTRLTVV.

The chain is built from TRBV28 and TRBJ2-7; perhaps TRBD1 as D (7 bases). CDR1 is MDHEN, CDR2 SYDVKM, per germline. The CDR3 sequence is 13 residues long. V was trimmed by 6 bases and J by 2 bases, leaving 11 bases between them. The CDR3 DNA reads as TGTGCCAGCAGGGAGGGACAGACCTACGAGCAGTACTTC. It specifies CASREGQTYEQYF.